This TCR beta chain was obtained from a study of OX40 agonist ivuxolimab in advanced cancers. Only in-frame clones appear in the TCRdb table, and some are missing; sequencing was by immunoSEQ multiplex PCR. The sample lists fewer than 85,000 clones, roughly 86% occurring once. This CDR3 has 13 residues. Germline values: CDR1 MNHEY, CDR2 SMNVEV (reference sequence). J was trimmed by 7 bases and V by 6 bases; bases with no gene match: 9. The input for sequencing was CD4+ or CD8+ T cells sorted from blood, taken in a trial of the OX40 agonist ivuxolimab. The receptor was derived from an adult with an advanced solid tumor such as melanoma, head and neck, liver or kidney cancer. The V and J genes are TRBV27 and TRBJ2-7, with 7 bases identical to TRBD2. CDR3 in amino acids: CASRPSGGREQYF. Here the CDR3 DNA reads TGTGCCAGCAGGCCTAGCGGCGGACGTGAGCAGTACTTC.